This T cell receptor (beta chain) comes out of a study of OX40 agonist ivuxolimab in advanced cancers. Regarding the research as a whole: Ivuxolimab was an agonistic, fully human IgG2 monoclonal antibody directed against OX40 (CD134), a costimulatory receptor. The dose-escalation cohort was roughly 87% male with a mean age of roughly 62 years, ranging from about 23 to 85. Three dose-escalation patients achieved partial responses, one with hepatocellular carcinoma and two with cutaneous melanoma. Among the roughly 50 dose-escalation patients, 19 had hepatocellular carcinoma, around 15 melanoma, 9 renal cell carcinoma and 9 head and neck cancer. Intravenous ivuxolimab was administered to patients every 2 weeks at six dose levels: 0.01, 0.1, 0.3, 1.5, 3 and 10 mg/kg. The paper covers the monotherapy dose-escalation part of the phase I ivuxolimab trial, which included N ≈ 57 patients. The purpose of peripheral TCRbeta sequencing was to test whether ivuxolimab changed TCR sequence diversity and led to clonal T-cell expansion. Prior anti-PD-1, anti-PD-L1 or anti-CTLA-4 therapy was permitted, and approximately 41% of dose-escalation patients had received checkpoint inhibitors.

Patients with a history of autoimmune disease or receiving systemic immunosuppression were excluded from the trial. Peripheral blood for TCR sequencing was collected from all dose cohorts at baseline, on cycle 4 day 1, and on cycle 7 day 1. Samples were obtained from an open-label, multicenter, first-in-human phase I dose-escalation trial of ivuxolimab. The trial enrolled adults with locally advanced or metastatic head and neck squamous cell, hepatocellular, melanoma or renal cell carcinoma. Before TCR sequencing, CD4+ T cells and CD8+ T cells were sorted from peripheral blood as separate populations. Study-wide conclusions, independent of this receptor: In the 0.1-3.0 mg/kg groups, partial responders had among the lowest normalized peripheral clonal expansion, particularly in CD8+ T cells. Low levels of normalized T-cell clonal expansion were also seen in some nonresponding patients. After ivuxolimab, CD8+ T cells had more expanded clones than CD4+ T cells on average. At doses of 0.1 to 3.0 mg/kg, clonal expansion of both CD4+ and CD8+ T cells in blood was seen between baseline and week 6. The antigen specificity of the clonally expanded peripheral T cells was not determined.

Points on this clone: What this receptor recognizes is not known. There are no base qualities to consult, and no much larger clone falls within one base.

For sequencing of the TCRbeta CDR3 region, genomic DNA was extracted from the sorted cells. The immunoSEQ Assay was used for sequencing of TCRbeta CDR3 regions. TCRdb re-hosts the immuneACCESS table, in-frame sequences only. Its copies lack some clones; in the studies checked, an unresolved V gene accounts for under half of them, and the cause for the rest is not known. This sample lists some 19,000 clones; 60% to 85% were detected once. Approximately 19% of the sample rests with the top ten. This sequence originates from an adult with an advanced solid tumor such as melanoma, head and neck, liver or kidney cancer. The starting material was CD4+ or CD8+ T cells sorted from blood, obtained in a trial of the OX40 agonist ivuxolimab.

The encoded CDR3 is CASSLGDEQYF. The DNA sequence is TGTGCCAGCAGTTTGGGAGACGAGCAGTACTTC. This chain is built from TRBV6-5 and TRBJ2-7, with TRBD2 as a weak D call on 5 bases. The CDR3, cysteine through phenylalanine, is 11 amino acids long. The sequence is cut down to CDR3 DNA, 33 bases in frame from base 1. V and J are truncated by 4 bases and 5 bases respectively, leaving an intervening sequence of 6 bases. From a lookup of the germline V gene, CDR1 and CDR2 are MNHEY and SVGAGI.